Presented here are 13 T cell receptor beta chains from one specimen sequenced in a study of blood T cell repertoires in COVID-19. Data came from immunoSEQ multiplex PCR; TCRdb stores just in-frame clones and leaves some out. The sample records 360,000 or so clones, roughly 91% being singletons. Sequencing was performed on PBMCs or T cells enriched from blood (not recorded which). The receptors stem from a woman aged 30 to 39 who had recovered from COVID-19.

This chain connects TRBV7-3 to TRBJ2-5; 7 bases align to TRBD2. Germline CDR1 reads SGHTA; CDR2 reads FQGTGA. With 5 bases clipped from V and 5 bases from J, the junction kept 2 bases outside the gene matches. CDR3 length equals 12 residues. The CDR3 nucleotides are TGTGCCAGCAGCGACGGGGGGGAGACCCAGTACTTC. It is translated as CASSDGGETQYF.

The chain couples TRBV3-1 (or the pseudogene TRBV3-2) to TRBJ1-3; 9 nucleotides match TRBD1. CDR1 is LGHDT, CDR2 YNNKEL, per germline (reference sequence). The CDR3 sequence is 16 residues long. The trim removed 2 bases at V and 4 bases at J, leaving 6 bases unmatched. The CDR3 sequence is CASSQRHRGRGNTIYF. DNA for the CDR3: TGTGCCAGCAGCCAACGACACAGGGGGCGAGGAAACACCATATATTTT.

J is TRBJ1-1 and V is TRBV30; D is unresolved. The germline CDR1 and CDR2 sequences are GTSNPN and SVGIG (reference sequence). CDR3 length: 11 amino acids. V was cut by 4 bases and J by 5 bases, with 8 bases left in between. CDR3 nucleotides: TGTGCCTGGAAAGAGCGAACTGAAGCTTTCTTT. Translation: CAWKERTEAFF.

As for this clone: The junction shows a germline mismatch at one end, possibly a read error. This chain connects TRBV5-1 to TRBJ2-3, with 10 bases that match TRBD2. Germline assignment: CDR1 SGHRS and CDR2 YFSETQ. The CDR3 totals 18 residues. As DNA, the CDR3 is TGCGCCAGCAGCTCCATAACGGCTAGCGGGGGATACACATATACGCAGTATTTT. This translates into CASSSITASGGYTYTQYF. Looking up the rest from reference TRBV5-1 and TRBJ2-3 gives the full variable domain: KAGVTQTPRYLIKTRGQQVTLSCSPISGHRSVSWYQQTPGQGLQFLFEYFSETQRNKGNFPGRFSGRQFSNSRSEMNVSTLELGDSALYLCASSSITASGGYTYTQYFGPGTRLTVL.

This chain's CDR3 is CASRVSGGYEQYF. The CDR3 DNA sequence: TGTGCCAGCCGAGTCAGCGGGGGCTACGAGCAGTACTTC. This sequence joins TRBV28 and TRBJ2-7; 8 bases match TRBD2. V was clipped by 8 bases and J by 3 bases; unmatched bases: 6. The V gene's germline CDR1 is MDHEN and CDR2 SYDVKM. The CDR3 is 13 amino acids.

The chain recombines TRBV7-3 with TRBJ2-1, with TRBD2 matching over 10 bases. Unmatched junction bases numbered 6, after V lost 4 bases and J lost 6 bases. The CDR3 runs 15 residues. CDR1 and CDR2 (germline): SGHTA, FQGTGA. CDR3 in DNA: TGTGCCAGCAGCTCCGACCGACTAGCGGGCAATGAGCAGTTCTTC. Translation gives CASSSDRLAGNEQFF.

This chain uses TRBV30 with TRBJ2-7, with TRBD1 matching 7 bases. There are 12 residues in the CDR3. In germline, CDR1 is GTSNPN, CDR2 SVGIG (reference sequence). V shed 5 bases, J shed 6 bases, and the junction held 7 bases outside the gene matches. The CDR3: CAWGDSESEQYF. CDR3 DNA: TGTGCCTGGGGGGACAGCGAGTCCGAGCAGTACTTC.

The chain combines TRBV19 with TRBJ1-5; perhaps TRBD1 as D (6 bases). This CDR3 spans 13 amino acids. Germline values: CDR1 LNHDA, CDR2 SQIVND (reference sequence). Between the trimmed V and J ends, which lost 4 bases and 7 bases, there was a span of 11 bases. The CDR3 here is CASSKQGGQPQHF. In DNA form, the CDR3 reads TGTGCCAGTAGTAAACAGGGTGGGCAGCCCCAGCATTTT.

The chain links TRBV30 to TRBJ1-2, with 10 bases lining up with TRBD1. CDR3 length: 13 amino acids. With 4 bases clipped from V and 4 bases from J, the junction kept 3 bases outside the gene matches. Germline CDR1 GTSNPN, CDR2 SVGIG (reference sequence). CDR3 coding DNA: TGTGCCTGGACCGGGACAGGGGTCTATGGCTACACCTTC. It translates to CAWTGTGVYGYTF.

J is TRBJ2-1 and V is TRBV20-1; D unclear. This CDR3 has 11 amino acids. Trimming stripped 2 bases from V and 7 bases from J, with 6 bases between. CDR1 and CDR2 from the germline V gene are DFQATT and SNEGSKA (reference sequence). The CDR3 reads CSARFRNEQFF. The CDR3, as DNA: TGCAGTGCTAGATTCCGGAATGAGCAGTTCTTC.

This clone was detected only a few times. Written as DNA, the CDR3 is TGTGCCATAAACTCCGGGACACCCTCGGAAGAGCAGTACTTC. Translating it yields CAINSGTPSEEQYF. The chain joins TRBV10-3 to TRBJ2-7, with D perhaps TRBD1 (6 bases). This CDR3 spans 14 amino acids. Deletions cut 9 bases from V and 7 bases from J, with 22 bases between. Germline V gives CDR1 ENHRY, CDR2 SYGVKD.

The chain's CDR3 is CASSKGQGKISSYEQYF. CDR3 nucleotide sequence: TGTGCCAGTAGTAAGGGACAGGGGAAGATAAGCTCCTACGAGCAGTACTTC. The gene calls are TRBV19 and TRBJ2-7; 10 bases line up with TRBD1. With V trimmed by 4 bases and J by 0 bases, 9 bases remained unmatched. The CDR3 has 17 residues. Germline V gene sequence: CDR1 LNHDA, CDR2 SQIVND (reference sequence).

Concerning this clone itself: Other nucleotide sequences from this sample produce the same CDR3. CDR3 region: CASSLDRDYGYTF. CDR3 nucleotides: TGCGCCAGCAGCTTGGACAGGGACTATGGCTACACCTTC. The gene calls are TRBV5-1 and TRBJ1-2, with a tentative D call TRBD1 (6 bases). Per germline, CDR1 SGHRS and CDR2 YFSETQ. V was pared by 0 bases and J by 3 bases, with 6 bases between. The CDR3 spans 13 residues. Together with reference TRBV5-1 and TRBJ1-2, the CDR3 gives the full variable domain: KAGVTQTPRYLIKTRGQQVTLSCSPISGHRSVSWYQQTPGQGLQFLFEYFSETQRNKGNFPGRFSGRQFSNSRSEMNVSTLELGDSALYLCASSLDRDYGYTFGSGTRLTVV.